This TCR beta chain was recovered during a study of OX40 agonist ivuxolimab in advanced cancers. Study summary: Three individuals attained partial responses, comprising one hepatocellular carcinoma case and two cutaneous melanoma cases.

The repertoire was sequenced with immunoSEQ multiplex PCR; TCRdb's copy has only in-frame clones and lacks some. The sample consists of approximately 60,000 clones, roughly 89% of them appearing once. With 2 bases removed from V and 3 bases from J, the gap between germline ends came to 12 bases. The CDR3 consists of 15 residues. Germline V gene sequence: CDR1 SGHDT, CDR2 YYEEEE. The investigators sampled blood at baseline, at cycle 4 day 1, and at cycle 7 day 1. This clone turned up a few times. Sequencing used CD4+ or CD8+ T cells sorted from blood, obtained in a trial of the OX40 agonist ivuxolimab. The rearrangement links TRBV5-6 to TRBJ1-3, with D unresolved. This TCR was recovered from an adult with an advanced solid tumor such as melanoma, head and neck, liver or kidney cancer. This chain's CDR3 is CASSLIWKDGNTIYF. The CDR3 DNA follows: TGTGCCAGCAGCTTAATATGGAAGGATGGAAACACCATATATTTT. Full variable domain (outside the CDR3, taken from reference TRBV5-6 and TRBJ1-3): DAGVTQSPTHLIKTRGQQVTLRCSPKSGHDTVSWYQQALGQGPQFIFQYYEEEERQRGNFPDRFSGHQFPNYSSELNVNALLLGDSALYLCASSLIWKDGNTIYFGEGSWLTVV.